The 13 T cell receptor beta chains reported below all come from one sample, sequenced in a study of shared clonotypes between healthy human individuals. Profiled with immunoSEQ multiplex PCR; TCRdb holds only in-frame clones, not every one. Among 950,000 to 1,200,000 clones, about 80% were seen once, and the ten largest hold approximately 0.9%. Input material: memory CD4+ T cells from PBMCs. The subset is: CD45RA-negative fraction. These receptors all come from a young man in good health. Some clones in this sample may be carry-over from other donors' samples.

The rearrangement uses TRBV11-2 and TRBJ2-7, with 13 bases lining up with TRBD2. The V and J ends lost 3 bases and 5 bases, in that order; junction bases with no gene match: 4. There are 15 residues in the CDR3. CDR1 and CDR2 (germline): SGHAT, FQNNGV. CDR3 coding DNA: TGTGCCAGCAGCTTTTGGACTAGCGGGAGTGACGAGCAGTACTTC. It yields the protein CASSFWTSGSDEQYF.

The CDR3 coding sequence is TGTGCCAGCAGCTTAGGGCTGAGGGGGAAAGGCGAGCAGTACTTC. Residues: CASSLGLRGKGEQYF. The chain uses TRBV7-2 and TRBJ2-5; possibly TRBD1 for D (6 bases). The J call may not be correct, given that the DNA end is closer to TRBJ2-7. Germline V CDR1 and CDR2: SGHTA, FQGNSA. The CDR3 covers 15 residues.

In this sample, this clone turned up a few times. CDR3 residues: CASSFQGNGYTF. The CDR3, as DNA: TGTGCCAGCAGCTTCCAGGGGAACGGCTACACCTTC. This rearrangement joins TRBV11-2 to TRBJ1-2, with a possible D match to TRBD1 (6 bases). V lost 3 bases to trimming and J lost 8 bases, with 10 bases between them. The germline V gene encodes CDR1 SGHAT and CDR2 FQNNGV. The CDR3 runs 12 residues.

This CDR3 is CASSRVGETQYF. The CDR3, as DNA: TGTGCCAGCTCACGCGTTGGGGAGACCCAGTACTTC. The chain has TRBV18 and TRBJ2-5; D ambiguous. CDR1 and CDR2 from the germline V gene are KGHSH and LQKENI. Deletions cut 4 bases from V and 5 bases from J, with 8 bases between. The CDR3 is 12 residues long.

This clone has only a few counts. The V gene is TRBV5-6, the J gene TRBJ1-1, with D maybe TRBD1 (5 bases). Germline CDR1 and CDR2: SGHDT and YYEEEE. Between the trimmed V and J ends, which lost 3 bases and 5 bases, there was a span of 17 bases. The CDR3 is 15 amino acids. The CDR3 loop is CASSWVGAELTEAFF. The CDR3 DNA is TGTGCCAGCAGCTGGGTCGGGGCCGAACTGACTGAAGCTTTCTTT.

V is TRBV4-2 and J is TRBJ2-1; 13 nucleotides align to TRBD2. This CDR3 spans 16 amino acids. After removal of 4 bases from V and 5 bases from J, the junction contained 5 bases not matched to a gene. Germline CDR1 reads LGHNA; CDR2 reads YNFKEQ. CDR3: CASSPGLAGDNNEQFF. The CDR3 region has the DNA TGTGCCAGCAGCCCCGGACTAGCGGGAGACAACAATGAGCAGTTCTTC.

This clone appeared a single time. The V gene is TRBV7-3, the J gene TRBJ2-1; D perhaps matches TRBD1 (6 bases). The germline CDR1 and CDR2 sequences are SGHTA and FQGTGA. The CDR3 spans 16 residues. The V and J ends lost 5 bases and 5 bases respectively, with 19 bases between them. The CDR3: CASSAQGTPPDNEQFF. The CDR3 DNA reads TGTGCCAGCAGCGCCCAGGGGACCCCCCCCGACAATGAGCAGTTCTTC.

V is TRBV2 and J is TRBJ2-7, with 7 bases fitting TRBD1. The junction had 4 bases not matched to a gene; V was cut back by 1 base and J by 4 bases. Germline CDR1 SNHLY, CDR2 FYNNEI. The CDR3 loop spans 14 amino acids. CDR3 nucleotide sequence: TGTGCCAGCAGTGAAGGAGAACAGGGGTACGAGCAGTACTTC. This codes for CASSEGEQGYEQYF. Drawing the rest from reference TRBV2 and TRBJ2-7, the complete variable domain is EPEVTQTPSHQVTQMGQEVILRCVPISNHLYFYWYRQILGQKVEFLVSFYNNEISEKSEIFDDQFSVERPDGSNFTLKIRSTKLEDSAMYFCASSEGEQGYEQYFGPGTRLTVT.

The chain employs TRBV29-1 and TRBJ2-7; maybe TRBD2 (5 bases). Germline V gives CDR1 SQVTM, CDR2 ANQGSEA. The ends were cut back, 4 bases at V and 2 bases at J, with 18 bases in the middle. The CDR3 contains 15 residues. The CDR3 loop is CSVGWLLGLTYEQYF. CDR3 DNA sequence: TGCAGCGTTGGCTGGTTGCTCGGACTTACCTACGAGCAGTACTTC.

V usage is TRBV7-2 and J usage is TRBJ2-7; either TRBD1 or TRBD2 may supply D (5 bases each). Germline CDR1 and CDR2: SGHTA and FQGNSA. This CDR3 is built from 15 residues. The V end lost 3 bases, the J end lost 3 bases, and 15 bases lay between the germline ends. Here the CDR3 reads CASSFGVRGNYEQYF. CDR3 DNA: TGTGCCAGCAGCTTTGGGGTGAGGGGAAACTACGAGCAGTACTTC. The entire variable domain, with the rest obtained from reference TRBV7-2 and TRBJ2-7, is as follows: GAGVSQSPSNKVTEKGKDVELRCDPISGHTALYWYRQSLGQGLEFLIYFQGNSAPDKSGLPSDRFSAERTGGSVSTLTIQRTQQEDSAVYLCASSFGVRGNYEQYFGPGTRLTVT.

This clone appeared a few times. This chain links TRBV25-1 with TRBJ2-7; TRBD1 or TRBD2 may be the D gene (5 bases each). The CDR3 has 13 residues. Germline CDR1 reads MGHDK; CDR2 reads SYGVNS. With 8 bases removed from V and 0 bases from J, the gap between germline ends came to 11 bases. The CDR3 protein is CASGGGGSYEQYF. The CDR3 bases are TGTGCCAGCGGTGGTGGGGGCTCCTACGAGCAGTACTTC.

DNA of the CDR3: TGTGCCAGCAGCTTCGGGTACGCCTATGGCTACACCTTC. Translation gives CASSFGYAYGYTF. The gene calls are TRBV5-5 and TRBJ1-2, with D uncertain. Germline V lookup: CDR1 SGHKS, CDR2 YYEKEE (reference sequence). This CDR3 is built from 13 residues. The germline V and J ends were trimmed by 2 bases and 4 bases, with 9 bases remaining between them.

This chain links TRBV27 with TRBJ2-4, with D uncertain. CDR3 length: 13 amino acids. The germline V gene encodes CDR1 MNHEY and CDR2 SMNVEV (reference sequence). V lost 0 bases to trimming and J lost 5 bases, with 5 bases between them. The CDR3 here is CASSLSWENIQYF. CDR3 coding DNA: TGTGCCAGCAGTTTATCTTGGGAAAACATTCAGTACTTC.